The entry that follows covers one T cell receptor beta chain sequence. What it binds is not known. This entry comes from a study of cytomegalovirus exposure and HLA in healthy donors. About the study: Roughly 85 million unique TCRs from HLA-typed donors were held in an early release of data.

Likely unrecorded immune exposures existed in these nominally healthy donors. Whole-study findings and limits: Later, an analysis found that common viral pathogens appeared to be linked with several of the most significant clusters. Earlier findings revealed that most TCR beta V segments proved productive either about 87% or about 30% of the time.

The PCR used 60 Vbeta and 13 Jbeta primers. Measured with immunoSEQ multiplex PCR; TCRdb has only the in-frame clones, and not every one. Altogether about 180,000 clones are present, around 75% being singletons, with the ten largest covering 2.9%. Trimming removed 5 bases from V and 2 bases from J, with 9 bases in between. Germline values: CDR1 LNHDA, CDR2 SQIVND (reference sequence). The CDR3 runs 13 residues. The specimen was PBMCs. The V gene is TRBV19, the J gene TRBJ2-5; the D gene is possibly TRBD1 (5 bases). The TCR was taken from a male donor in good health and CMV-seronegative. DNA for the CDR3: TGTGCCAGTAGTCCACGACAGCAAGAGACCCAGTACTTC. It is translated as CASSPRQQETQYF.